This is a list of T cell receptor beta chains from one sample in a study of tumor-infiltrating lymphocytes in primary liver carcinoma. TCRdb reanalysed the multiplex PCR reads using MiXCR and keeps one entry per CDR3 protein. In the table there are 20,000 to 30,000 distinct CDR3 sequences, roughly three quarters of which are singletons. The source material was liver tumor tissue from sampling region 5. The receptors were sampled from a woman younger than 45 with primary liver carcinoma and hepatitis B virus infection. Each CDR3 is given with its conserved first and last residue. The D gene is left open where the match is weak. Rows may omit the clone size; those that give it use once, few, many or a size class.

V,J,size,D,CDR3,DNA
TRBV6-1,TRBJ2-2,-,-,CAVSETLPGGAANTRELFF,TGTGCCGTCAGTGAAACCCTTCCCGGGGGCGCCGCGAACACCAGGGAGCTGTTTTTT
TRBV5-4,TRBJ2-2,few,TRBD2,CASSLVWWTSGANTGELFF,TGTGCCAGCAGCTTGGTCTGGTGGACTAGCGGGGCGAACACCGGGGAGCTGTTTTTT
TRBV29-1,TRBJ2-5,few,-,CSIETGRGVRETQYF,TGCAGCATTGAAACTGGAAGGGGAGTGAGGGAGACCCAGTATTTC
TRBV7-9,TRBJ1-4,-,TRBD1,CASSLRQGARPSEKLFF,TGTGCCAGCAGCCTTCGACAGGGGGCGCGACCAAGTGAAAAACTGTTTTTT
TRBV4-3,TRBJ2-3,-,TRBD2,CASSHDPPRTSGNTDTQYF,TGCGCCAGCAGCCATGATCCGCCTAGGACTAGCGGGAACACAGATACGCAGTATTTT
TRBV11-2,TRBJ2-1,-,-,CASSSRPPWGEQF,TGTGCCAGCAGCTCCCGGCCGCCGTGGGGTGAGCAGTTC
TRBV11-2,TRBJ2-2,-,-,CASSPDHHLNTGELFF,TGTGCCAGCAGCCCCGATCACCATTTGAATACCGGGGAGCTGTTTTTT
TRBV11-3,TRBJ2-5,-,TRBD2,CANSPGGSSQGVQETRYF,TGTGCCAACAGCCCGGGGGGTTCTAGCCAGGGTGTGCAAGAGACCCGGTACTTC
TRBV28,TRBJ2-3,-,-,CASSFDSMRGGTDTHYF,TGTGCCAGCAGCTTTGACAGTATGAGGGGGGGCACAGATACGCACTATTTT
TRBV12-3/TRBV12-4,TRBJ2-3,-,-,CASSFCRSTDTWYF,TGTGCCAGCAGTTTTTGTCGTAGCACAGATACGTGGTATTTT
TRBV6-5,TRBJ1-1,medium-sized,TRBD1,CASRRQGQDTEAFF,TGTGCCAGCAGACGACAGGGGCAGGATACTGAAGCTTTCTTT
TRBV5-6,TRBJ2-5,-,-,CASSDKGRGTQYF,TGTGCCAGCAGCGACAAGGGTCGGGGGACCCAGTACTTC
TRBV7-9,TRBJ2-1,many,-,CASSPTFGNEQFF,TGTGCCAGCAGCCCTACATTCGGAAATGAGCAGTTCTTC
TRBV4-2,TRBJ2-7,-,-,CAGSQVGDGGPYEQHF,TGTGCCGGCAGCCAAGTAGGAGACGGGGGCCCCTACGAGCAGCACTTC
TRBV6-5,TRBJ2-5,medium-sized,-,CASSYSLSGRETQYF,TGTGCCAGCAGTTACTCGTTATCGGGACGGGAGACCCAGTACTTC
TRBV6-1,TRBJ2-2,-,-,CASCETLLGGAANTGELFF,TGTGCCAGCTGTGAAACCCTTCTCGGGGGCGCCGCGAACACCGGGGAACTGTTTTTT
TRBV28,TRBJ1-2,once,-,CVSSLSGQGSGYTF,TGTGTCAGCAGTTTATCGGGGCAGGGATCTGGCTACACCTTC
TRBV4-1,TRBJ2-5,-,-,CTSTNPREETQYF,TGCACCAGTACTAATCCAAGGGAAGAGACCCAGTACTTC
TRBV2,TRBJ2-1,-,-,CAGLVSSYKEQFF,TGCGCCGGTCTAGTCAGCTCCTATAAAGAGCAGTTCTTC
TRBV11-2,TRBJ2-1,-,TRBD2,CGSSTYLSGGYNEQFF,TGTGGCAGCAGTACCTATCTATCGGGAGGATACAATGAGCAGTTCTTC
TRBV7-9,TRBJ2-1,-,-,CASSPGSLYNGQFF,TGTGCCAGCAGCCCCGGGAGCCTATACAATGGGCAGTTCTTC
TRBV30,TRBJ2-5,few,-,CACSVSETQYF,TGTGCCTGCAGCGTATCAGAGACCCAATACTTC
TRBV29-1,TRBJ1-1,-,TRBD1,CSVETGCTESYF,TGCAGCGTCGAGACAGGGTGCACTGAATCTTACTTT
TRBV11-2,TRBJ2-2,few,TRBD2,CASSSTRSGRSGEPFF,TGTGCCAGCAGTTCGACACGTAGCGGGAGATCCGGGGAGCCGTTTTTT
TRBV5-1,TRBJ2-7,-,-,CASSLVERYEQYF,TGTGCCAGCAGCTTGGTCGAGAGGTACGAGCAGTACTTC
TRBV6-1,TRBJ2-2,-,-,CAGSETLPGGAANTGELFF,TGTGCAGGCAGTGAAACCCTTCCCGGGGGCGCCGCGAACACCGGGGAACTGTTTTTT
TRBV29-1,TRBJ2-1,-,-,CSALRDCNERPF,TGCAGCGCCCTAAGGGACTGCAATGAGCGGCCCTTC
TRBV20-1,TRBJ2-1,many,-,CSVGGYIHNEQFF,TGCAGTGTGGGGGGCTACATACACAATGAGCAGTTCTTC
TRBV6-7,TRBJ2-4,-,-,CASSYSSTEAPARVKNIQYF,TGTGCCAGCAGTTATTCGTCGACGGAAGCACCCGCTCGCGTCAAAAACATTCAGTACTTT
TRBV6-1,TRBJ2-7,-,-,CACSDLYEQCF,TGTGCCTGCAGTGATCTTTACGAGCAGTGCTTC
TRBV24-1,TRBJ2-1,-,TRBD1,CATASRDSYFWHEQLF,TGTGCCACCGCCAGTAGGGACAGTTATTTTTGGCATGAGCAGTTATTC
TRBV29-1,TRBJ1-2,-,-,CSVVHWGRGYTF,TGCAGTGTTGTCCATTGGGGTCGCGGCTACACATTC
TRBV6-2/TRBV6-3,TRBJ2-7,medium-sized,-,CASITPRQATYEQYF,TGTGCCAGCATTACCCCCCGACAGGCTACCTACGAGCAGTACTTC
TRBV11-2,TRBJ2-5,few,-,CASSSPGSWEAQYF,TGTGCCAGCAGCTCCCCGGGGAGCTGGGAGGCCCAGTACTTC
TRBV4-2,TRBJ1-2,-,-,CASSQGRQWAGYGYTF,TGTGCCAGTAGCCAAGGTCGACAGTGGGCCGGCTATGGCTACACCTTC